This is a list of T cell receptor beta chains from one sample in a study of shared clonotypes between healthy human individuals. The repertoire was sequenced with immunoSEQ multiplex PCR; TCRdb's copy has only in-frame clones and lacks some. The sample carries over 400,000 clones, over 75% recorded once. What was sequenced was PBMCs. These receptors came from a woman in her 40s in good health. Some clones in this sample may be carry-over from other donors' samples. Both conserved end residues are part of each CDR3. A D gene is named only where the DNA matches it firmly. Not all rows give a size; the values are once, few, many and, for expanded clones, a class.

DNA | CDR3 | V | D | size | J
TGTGCCAGCAGCTTAGGCAGGGCTTATGGCTACACCTTC | CASSLGRAYGYTF | TRBV7-2 | NA | NA | TRBJ1-2
TGTGCCAGCAGCTTAGGGGGCTCTGGAAACACCATATATTTT | CASSLGGSGNTIYF | TRBV7-9 | NA | few | TRBJ1-3
TGTGCCAGCAGTGATCGACTTAGCACCGGGGAGCTGTTTTTT | CASSDRLSTGELFF | TRBV2 | NA | NA | TRBJ2-2
TGTGCCAGCAGCTTTGGTTGGGGACAGGGCGTCGAAAAACTGTTTTTT | CASSFGWGQGVEKLFF | TRBV5-5 | TRBD1 | NA | TRBJ1-4
TGTGCCAGCAGCTGGGGACTAGCGGGAGGTGTGGAGACCCAGTACTTC | CASSWGLAGGVETQYF | TRBV7-2 | TRBD2 | many | TRBJ2-5
TGTGCCAGCAGTCACCGGAACACTGAAGCTTTCTTT | CASSHRNTEAFF | TRBV6-5 | NA | NA | TRBJ1-1
TGTGCCAGCAGCTCCCGACAGGGGGACTATGGCTACACCTTC | CASSSRQGDYGYTF | TRBV5-6 | TRBD1 | NA | TRBJ1-2
TGTGCCACCAGCAGATGGACTGAGAACACTGAAGCTTTCTTT | CATSRWTENTEAFF | TRBV15 | NA | NA | TRBJ1-1
TGTGCCAGCAGCTTAGGGTTTGTGGACAGGGGGGCAGTTAGCTATGGCTACACCTTC | CASSLGFVDRGAVSYGYTF | TRBV7-2 | TRBD1 | NA | TRBJ1-2
TGTGCCAGCAGCTTAGGACCCCAGGGAGATCAGCCCCAGCATTTT | CASSLGPQGDQPQHF | TRBV11-2 | NA | once | TRBJ1-5
TGTGCCAGCAGTGAAGTGGGCAGCTTCGCAGAGCAGCCCCAGCATTTT | CASSEVGSFAEQPQHF | TRBV2 | NA | NA | TRBJ1-5
TGTGCCAGCTCACCAAAATCGCGAAGTCTGTACTCTGGAAACACCATATATTTT | CASSPKSRSLYSGNTIYF | TRBV18 | NA | once | TRBJ1-3
TGTGCCATCAAGGGGACTAGCGGACAAGAGACCCAGTACTTC | CAIKGTSGQETQYF | TRBV10-3 | TRBD2 | NA | TRBJ2-5
TGTGCCAGCAGCTCACAGGGGAACACTGAAGCTTTCTTT | CASSSQGNTEAFF | TRBV7-9 | NA | NA | TRBJ1-1
TGTGCCAGCACCCTATACAGGGTCGGCACTGAAGCTTTCTTT | CASTLYRVGTEAFF | TRBV28 | NA | NA | TRBJ1-1
TGTGCCAGCAGTGGTCGTACGCGAAACACTGAAGCTTTCTTT | CASSGRTRNTEAFF | TRBV2 | NA | once | TRBJ1-1
TGTGCCAGTAGTACCAGACTAGCGGGAGCGCAGACTCAGTACTTC | CASSTRLAGAQTQYF | TRBV19 | TRBD2 | few | TRBJ2-7
TGTGCCAGCAGCACGGGGACTAGCTCCTACAATGAGCAGTTCTTC | CASSTGTSSYNEQFF | TRBV7-2 | TRBD2 | NA | TRBJ2-1
TGTGCCAGCAGCCCTGGGACAGACTACTTC | CASSPGTDYF | TRBV21-1 | NA | NA | TRBJ2-5
TGTGCCAGCAAAGGACAGGGGGCCCCTTTAAACACTGAAGCTTTCTTT | CASKGQGAPLNTEAFF | TRBV28 | TRBD1 | many | TRBJ1-1
TGTGCCAGCAGCCTCGACAGGGTCTACACCTTC | CASSLDRVYTF | TRBV9 | TRBD1 | few | TRBJ1-2
TGTGCCAGCAGCCGTTGGGGAGACGCTGGAAACACCATATATTTT | CASSRWGDAGNTIYF | TRBV14 | NA | NA | TRBJ1-3